The 32 T cell receptor beta chains reported below all come from one sample, sequenced in a study of blood T cell repertoires in COVID-19. Sequencing used immunoSEQ multiplex PCR; TCRdb keeps in-frame clones, though not all of them. Found here are 250,000 to 300,000 clones, approximately 89% of them singletons; the top ten hold 2% to 2.5%. The sample was peripheral blood. These receptors originate from a woman aged 25 to 39 with COVID-19, enrolled during active disease.

This chain links TRBV27 with TRBJ1-2; possibly TRBD1 for D (6 bases). V lost 8 bases and J 4 bases, leaving 14 bases between the germline ends. The CDR3 is 13 amino acids. CDR1 is MNHEY and CDR2 is SMNVEV in the germline V gene (reference sequence). The CDR3 here is CASSPGTLYGYTF. The CDR3 DNA reads as TGTGCCAGCTCCCCGGGGACACTCTATGGCTACACCTTC.

The CDR3 loop is CASSVPNTDTQYF. The DNA of the CDR3 is TGTGCCAGCAGCGTACCCAACACAGATACGCAGTATTTT. The J gene is TRBJ2-3, the V gene TRBV9; D is unresolved. CDR1 and CDR2 from the germline V gene are SGDLS and YYNGEE. Trimming took 1 base from V and 2 from J, leaving 5 bases between them. CDR3 length: 13 amino acids.

The V gene is TRBV29-1, the J gene TRBJ1-2; the D gene is possibly TRBD1 (6 bases). There are 15 residues in the CDR3. Trimming took off 5 bases at V and 6 bases at J, with 22 bases between the two ends. CDR1 SQVTM and CDR2 ANQGSEA come from the germline V gene. CDR3 loop: CSVPLGGATGDGYTF. In DNA, the CDR3 is TGCAGCGTTCCCCTTGGGGGCGCGACCGGGGATGGCTACACCTTC.

A word on this clone: Other DNA sequences from this sample encode an identical CDR3 as well. This chain links TRBV19 with TRBJ1-1; D gene uncertain. The CDR3 loop spans 12 amino acids. V gave up 8 bases and J gave up 1 base, with 8 bases separating them. Germline values: CDR1 LNHDA, CDR2 SQIVND (reference sequence). CDR3 in DNA: TGTGCCAGTCGAGCCGGGAACACTGAAGCTTTCTTT. Its translation: CASRAGNTEAFF.

This clone was seen just once. The chain links TRBV27 to TRBJ1-1, with a tentative D call TRBD1 (5 bases). CDR3 length: 15 amino acids. V was clipped by 5 bases and J by 4 bases, with 17 bases between them. Germline V gene data show CDR1 as MNHEY and CDR2 as SMNVEV (reference sequence). The CDR3 nucleotides read TGTGCCAGCAGTCCCTTATCCAGGGCGCCCACTGAAGCTTTCTTT. Protein: CASSPLSRAPTEAFF.

The chain recombines TRBV6-5 with TRBJ1-2; 7 nucleotides match TRBD1. Germline CDR1 MNHEY, CDR2 SVGAGI. There are 13 residues in the CDR3. Germline trimming cut 8 bases from V and 4 bases from J; bases unmatched to any gene: 7. As DNA, the CDR3 is TGTGCCAGCGTGACAGGGAACGGCTATGGCTACACCTTC. Translation: CASVTGNGYGYTF.

The chain is built from TRBV5-4 and TRBJ2-7; TRBD1 matches at 9 bases. The V gene end was trimmed by 5 bases and the J gene end by 2 bases; junction bases not matched to a gene: 5. The CDR3 is 14 residues long. Germline CDR1 SGHNT, CDR2 YYREEE (reference sequence). The DNA of the CDR3 is TGTGCCAGCAGTGGGGGGACAGGGACCTACGAGCAGTACTTC. Amino acids: CASSGGTGTYEQYF.

This clone was seen just once. The CDR3 region is CASSIGTRDGYTF. The CDR3 nucleotides read TGTGCCAGCAGTATCGGGACTCGTGATGGCTACACCTTC. The V gene is TRBV12-3 or TRBV12-4, the J gene TRBJ1-2, with D perhaps TRBD1 (5 bases). Trimming pared 5 bases from V and 6 bases from J, leaving 13 bases between. The CDR3 has 13 amino acids.

The V and J genes are TRBV10-1 and TRBJ2-7; tentatively, D is TRBD1 (6 bases). Per the germline V gene, CDR1 is WNHNN and CDR2 is SYGVQD (reference sequence). Trimming removed 0 bases from V and 0 bases from J, with 6 bases in between. The length of the CDR3 is 14 residues. CDR3 DNA: TGCGCCAGCAGTGAGTCGACAGGCTCCTACGAGCAGTACTTC. Its translation is CASSESTGSYEQYF.

This CDR3 reads CASSRTGSLGNNYGYTF. The CDR3 region has the DNA TGTGCCAGCAGTCGAACAGGGTCGCTGGGGAATAACTATGGCTACACCTTC. The rearrangement links TRBV27 to TRBJ1-2; D may be TRBD1 (6 bases). The germline CDR1 and CDR2 sequences are MNHEY and SMNVEV (reference sequence). The V gene lost 5 bases and the J gene lost 1 base, with 20 bases spanning the gap. The CDR3 has 17 residues.

This clone appeared once. The rearrangement uses TRBV2 and TRBJ1-1, with 8 bases that match TRBD1. Germline CDR1 is SNHLY and CDR2 is FYNNEI. The CDR3 has 13 residues. The trim removed 6 bases at V and 3 bases at J, leaving 3 bases unmatched. The CDR3 coding sequence is TGTGCCAGCAGCCAGGGGGCTCACACTGAAGCTTTCTTT. Encoded protein: CASSQGAHTEAFF. Drawing the rest from reference TRBV2 and TRBJ1-1, the complete variable domain is EPEVTQTPSHQVTQMGQEVILRCVPISNHLYFYWYRQILGQKVEFLVSFYNNEISEKSEIFDDQFSVERPDGSNFTLKIRSTKLEDSAMYFCASSQGAHTEAFFGQGTRLTVV.

The genes are TRBV2 and TRBJ2-1; 9 bases are a match to TRBD2. The CDR3 loop spans 16 amino acids. Germline assignment: CDR1 SNHLY and CDR2 FYNNEI. After removal of 3 bases from V and 5 bases from J, the junction contained 8 bases not matched to a gene. As DNA, the CDR3 is TGTGCCAGCAGTGACCTTAGCGGGAGAGCCAACAATGAGCAGTTCTTC. Translation: CASSDLSGRANNEQFF.

This chain links TRBV3-1 (or the pseudogene TRBV3-2) with TRBJ1-2; D possibly corresponds to TRBD1 (5 bases). The CDR3 contains 12 residues. CDR1 and CDR2 (germline): LGHDT, YNNKEL (reference sequence). The V gene lost 3 bases and the J gene lost 7 bases, with 9 bases spanning the gap. The CDR3 nucleotides are TGTGCCAGCAGCCAGGGGGACTTTGGCTACACCTTC. This encodes CASSQGDFGYTF.

DNA for the CDR3: TGTGCCAGCTCACCACCCCAGGGCAGGGGCGCTGGAAACACCATATATTTT. It is translated as CASSPPQGRGAGNTIYF. The rearrangement uses TRBV18 and TRBJ1-3; D possibly corresponds to TRBD1 (6 bases). The V gene's germline CDR1 is KGHSH and CDR2 LQKENI. The V end was cut by 0 bases, the J end by 2 bases, with 14 bases between. The CDR3 contains 17 residues. Complete variable domain (other parts from reference TRBV18 and TRBJ1-3): NAGVMQNPRHLVRRRGQEARLRCSPMKGHSHVYWYRQLPEEGLKFMVYLQKENIIDESGMPKERFSAEFPKEGPSILRIQQVVRGDSAAYFCASSPPQGRGAGNTIYFGEGSWLTVV.

This chain joins TRBV27 and TRBJ2-7, with 7 positions matching TRBD2. Germline V gene sequence: CDR1 MNHEY, CDR2 SMNVEV (reference sequence). Trimming at V came to 6 bases and at J to 6 bases, leaving 5 bases not matched to a gene. The CDR3 extends over 12 amino acids. As DNA, the CDR3 is TGTGCCAGCAGGACTAGCTGGGGCGAGCAGTACTTC. This translates into CASRTSWGEQYF.

This rearrangement joins TRBV5-1 to TRBJ1-1, with a tentative D call TRBD1 (5 bases). The CDR3 loop spans 13 amino acids. The ends were cut back, 2 bases at V and 1 base at J, with 6 bases in the middle. Germline V gene lookup returns CDR1 SGHRS and CDR2 YFSETQ. CDR3 sequence: CASSFQGNTEAFF. In DNA form, the CDR3 reads TGCGCCAGCAGCTTTCAGGGGAACACTGAAGCTTTCTTT.

The chain employs TRBV11-2 and TRBJ2-1; 8 bases fit TRBD2. Trimming cost V 5 bases and J 4 bases; bases outside gene matches: 7. Germline CDR1 is SGHAT and CDR2 is FQNNGV. The CDR3 totals 15 residues. CDR3 nucleotide sequence: TGTGCCAGCAGCCTTAGCGGGACCCCTTACAATGAGCAGTTCTTC. The encoded protein is CASSLSGTPYNEQFF.

The rearrangement uses TRBV6-5 and TRBJ2-7, with 9 bases aligning to TRBD1. The germline gives CDR1 MNHEY, CDR2 SVGAGI. The V and J ends lost 6 bases and 4 bases, in that order; junction bases with no gene match: 7. The length of the CDR3 is 14 residues. DNA for the CDR3: TGTGCCAGCAGCCTCGGGGACAGGGTATACGAGCAGTACTTC. This gives the protein CASSLGDRVYEQYF.

The chain links TRBV5-4 to TRBJ2-3; 13 bases align to TRBD2. Per germline, CDR1 SGHNT and CDR2 YYREEE (reference sequence). The CDR3 spans 16 residues. Trimming at V came to 0 bases and at J to 3 bases, leaving 1 base not matched to a gene. CDR3 sequence: CASSLGTSGRTDTQYF. For the CDR3, the DNA is TGTGCCAGCAGCTTGGGGACTAGCGGGAGAACAGATACGCAGTATTTT.

This clone was picked up one time. The chain has TRBV2 and TRBJ2-1; 11 bases line up with TRBD2. The V segment lost 8 bases and the J segment 8 bases; nucleotides outside the gene matches: 8. CDR1 and CDR2 (germline): SNHLY, FYNNEI. CDR3 size: 14 residues. The CDR3 spells CASLGTSGRDEQFF. In DNA, the CDR3 is TGTGCCAGCCTAGGGACTAGCGGTCGGGATGAGCAGTTCTTC.

The rearrangement links TRBV6-4 to TRBJ2-3; 11 positions match TRBD2. J was trimmed by 3 bases and V by 4 bases; bases with no gene match: 18. The CDR3 is made up of 20 amino acids. Per the germline V gene, CDR1 is MRHNA and CDR2 is SNTAGT. CDR3 in amino acids: CASSVDPGTSGHARTDTQYF. CDR3 DNA: TGTGCCAGCAGTGTCGATCCCGGGACTAGCGGACATGCACGTACAGATACGCAGTATTTT.

V is TRBV29-1 and J is TRBJ1-3; D unclear. The germline V gene has CDR1 SQVTM and CDR2 ANQGSEA. The CDR3 has 14 residues. Deletions cut 4 bases from V and 0 bases from J, with 10 bases between. The CDR3 protein is CSVVWASSGNTIYF. Written as DNA, the CDR3 is TGCAGCGTTGTGTGGGCGAGCTCTGGAAACACCATATATTTT.

The chain carries TRBV6-1 and TRBJ2-3; 11 bases agree with TRBD2. The germline V gene encodes CDR1 MNHNS and CDR2 SASEGT. CDR3 size: 17 residues. V lost 4 bases, J lost 1 base, and 7 bases stayed unmatched. Here the CDR3 DNA reads TGTGCCAGCAGTGCACCCTTAGCGGGAGGGCGCACAGATACGCAGTATTTT. It yields the protein CASSAPLAGGRTDTQYF.

This clone showed up just once. This chain links TRBV27 with TRBJ2-3, with 9 bases matching TRBD2. CDR1 is MNHEY and CDR2 is SMNVEV in the germline V gene (reference sequence). V trimming: 3 bases; J trimming: 9 bases; junction bases outside the gene matches: 13. The length of the CDR3 is 16 residues. CDR3 region: CASSFGREGRQKTQYF. The CDR3 coding sequence is TGTGCCAGCAGTTTTGGGCGGGAGGGCCGTCAGAAGACGCAGTATTTT.

The chain uses TRBV15 and TRBJ2-7; TRBD2 aligns across 12 bases. The CDR3 extends over 17 amino acids. CDR1 is LNHNV, CDR2 YYDKDF, per germline (reference sequence). Losses at the gene ends were 3 bases for V and 3 bases for J; bases not matched to a gene: 9. Here the CDR3 DNA reads TGTGCCACCAGCAGCGACTTAACGGGACTAGCGGGCTACGAGCAGTACTTC. This encodes CATSSDLTGLAGYEQYF.

The genes are TRBV6-1 and TRBJ2-1; TRBD2 might be the D (6 bases). V was trimmed by 0 bases and J by 0 bases, leaving 15 bases between them. Germline CDR1 is MNHNS and CDR2 is SASEGT. The length of the CDR3 is 18 residues. The CDR3 region is CASSEAPVSGLSYNEQFF. The CDR3 bases are TGTGCCAGCAGTGAAGCCCCTGTCAGCGGGCTCTCCTACAATGAGCAGTTCTTC.

V usage is TRBV27 and J usage is TRBJ2-1; possible D gene TRBD2, 6 bases. V was pared by 6 bases and J by 0 bases, with 9 bases between. Germline V gives CDR1 MNHEY, CDR2 SMNVEV (reference sequence). This CDR3 is 14 amino acids long. This CDR3 reads CASSPGGSYNEQFF. In DNA form, the CDR3 reads TGTGCCAGCAGCCCCGGGGGCTCCTACAATGAGCAGTTCTTC.

The chain uses TRBV5-1 and TRBJ1-4; possible D gene TRBD1, 5 bases. V was clipped by 4 bases and J by 8 bases, with 15 bases between them. The CDR3 is made up of 14 amino acids. Looked up from germline, CDR1 is SGHRS and CDR2 is YFSETQ. The CDR3 is CASSQTGLREKLFF. The DNA for the CDR3 is TGCGCCAGCAGCCAGACGGGACTACGGGAAAAACTGTTTTTT.

The chain uses TRBV7-6 and TRBJ2-5, with D possibly being TRBD2 (5 bases). Trimming removed 6 bases from V and 0 bases from J, with 29 bases in between. CDR3 size: 20 residues. Germline V gene data show CDR1 as SGHVS and CDR2 as FNYEAQ. In DNA form, the CDR3 reads TGTGCCAGCAGGAAAAACCCTAACCCGAGCGGCCTACCATACCAAGAGACCCAGTACTTC. This gives the protein CASRKNPNPSGLPYQETQYF.

The chain is built from TRBV6-1 and TRBJ1-1; the match to TRBD1 covers 9 bases. The CDR3 is 17 residues long. J was trimmed by 6 bases and V by 1 base; bases with no gene match: 12. Germline loops: CDR1 MNHNS, CDR2 SASEGT. CDR3 nucleotide sequence: TGTGCCAGCAGTGAAGGCAAAACAGGGGGCGCAAGGGCTGAAGCTTTCTTT. Residues: CASSEGKTGGARAEAFF.

This clone was picked up one time. V is TRBV12-5 and J is TRBJ2-3; 8 nucleotides match TRBD2. Germline V gene data show CDR1 as LGHNT and CDR2 as FRNRAP. With V trimmed by 3 bases and J by 1 base, 3 bases remained unmatched. The CDR3 contains 15 residues. CDR3 region: CASGLSGSGTDTQYF. The CDR3 DNA reads as TGTGCTAGTGGTTTAAGCGGGAGTGGCACAGATACGCAGTATTTT. Looking up the rest from reference TRBV12-5 and TRBJ2-3 gives the full variable domain: DARVTQTPRHKVTEMGQEVTMRCQPILGHNTVFWYRQTMMQGLELLAYFRNRAPLDDSGMPKDRFSAEMPDATLATLKIQPSEPRDSAVYFCASGLSGSGTDTQYFGPGTRLTVL.

J is TRBJ2-2 and V is TRBV4-2, with D possibly matching TRBD2 (5 bases). The CDR3 totals 16 residues. The germline V and J ends were trimmed by 1 base and 6 bases, with 15 bases remaining between them. Germline V gives CDR1 LGHNA, CDR2 YNFKEQ. The CDR3 DNA follows: TGTGCCAGCAGCCAAGTGGGGAGCAGAGGTTCCGGGGAGCTGTTTTTT. Translated, it gives CASSQVGSRGSGELFF.